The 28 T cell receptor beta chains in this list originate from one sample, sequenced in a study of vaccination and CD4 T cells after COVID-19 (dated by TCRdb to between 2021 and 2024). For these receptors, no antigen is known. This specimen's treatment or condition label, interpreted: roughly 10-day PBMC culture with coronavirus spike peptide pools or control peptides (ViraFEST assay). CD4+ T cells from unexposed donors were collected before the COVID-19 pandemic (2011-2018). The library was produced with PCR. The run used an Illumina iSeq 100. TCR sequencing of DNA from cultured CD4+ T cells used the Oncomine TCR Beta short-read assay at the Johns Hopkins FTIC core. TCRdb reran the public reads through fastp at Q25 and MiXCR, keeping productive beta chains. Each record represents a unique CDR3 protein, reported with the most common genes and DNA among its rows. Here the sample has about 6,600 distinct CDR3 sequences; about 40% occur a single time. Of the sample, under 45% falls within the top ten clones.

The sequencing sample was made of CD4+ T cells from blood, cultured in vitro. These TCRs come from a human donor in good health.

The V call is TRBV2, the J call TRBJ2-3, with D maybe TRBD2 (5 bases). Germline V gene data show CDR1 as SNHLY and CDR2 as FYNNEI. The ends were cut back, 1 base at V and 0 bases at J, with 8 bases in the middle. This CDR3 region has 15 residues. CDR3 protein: CASSEVATSTDTQYF. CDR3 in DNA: TGTGCCAGCAGTGAAGTAGCGACTAGCACAGATACGCAGTATTTT.

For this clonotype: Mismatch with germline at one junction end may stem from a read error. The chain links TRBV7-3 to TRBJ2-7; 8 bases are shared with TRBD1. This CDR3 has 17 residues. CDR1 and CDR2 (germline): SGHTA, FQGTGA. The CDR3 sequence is CASSLTPRQGRMDEQYF. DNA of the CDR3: TGTGCCAGCAGCCTAACTCCGAGACAGGGGAGAATGGACGAGCAGTACTTC.

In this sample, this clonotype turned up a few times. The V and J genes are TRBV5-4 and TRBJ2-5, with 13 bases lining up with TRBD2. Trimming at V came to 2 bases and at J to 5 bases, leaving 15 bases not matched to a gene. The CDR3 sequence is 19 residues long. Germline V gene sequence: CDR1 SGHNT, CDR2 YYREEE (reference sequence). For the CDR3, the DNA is TGTGCCAGCAGCTTAAGTGGTGGCGGACTAGCGGGGGCTTTTGAGACCCAGTACTTC. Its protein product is CASSLSGGGLAGAFETQYF.

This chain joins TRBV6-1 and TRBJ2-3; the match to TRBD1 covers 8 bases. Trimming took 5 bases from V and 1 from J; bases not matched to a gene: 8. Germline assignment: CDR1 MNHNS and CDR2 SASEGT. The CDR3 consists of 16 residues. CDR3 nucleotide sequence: TGTGCCAGCAGTAACCCGGACAGGGAGGGCACAGATACGCAGTATTTT. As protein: CASSNPDREGTDTQYF.

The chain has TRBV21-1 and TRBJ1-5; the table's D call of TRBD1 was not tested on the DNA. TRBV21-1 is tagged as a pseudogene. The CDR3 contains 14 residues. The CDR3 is CASSKRQGNQPQHF. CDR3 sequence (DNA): TGTGCCAGCAGCAAAAGACAGGGCAATCAGCCCCAGCATTTT.

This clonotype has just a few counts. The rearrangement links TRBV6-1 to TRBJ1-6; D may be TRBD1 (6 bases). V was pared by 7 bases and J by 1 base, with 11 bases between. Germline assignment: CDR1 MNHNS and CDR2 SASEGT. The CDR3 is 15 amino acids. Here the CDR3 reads CASTPRGSYNSPLHF. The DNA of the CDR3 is TGTGCCAGCACTCCCAGGGGATCCTATAATTCACCCCTCCACTTT.

The CDR3 loop reads CASSSSDEQFF. CDR3 DNA sequence: TGTGCCAGCAGCTCCAGTGATGAGCAGTTCTTC. V and J are TRBV7-9 and TRBJ2-1; D remains unclear. V was cut by 4 bases and J by 8 bases, with 6 bases left in between. The CDR3 spans 11 residues. CDR1 and CDR2 from the germline V gene are SEHNR and FQNEAQ (reference sequence).

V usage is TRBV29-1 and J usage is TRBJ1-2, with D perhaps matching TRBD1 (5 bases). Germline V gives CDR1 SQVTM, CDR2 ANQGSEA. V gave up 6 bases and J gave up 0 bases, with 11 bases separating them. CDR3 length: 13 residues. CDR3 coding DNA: TGCAGCGTGGCAGGGATAGCTAACTATGGCTACACCTTC. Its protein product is CSVAGIANYGYTF.

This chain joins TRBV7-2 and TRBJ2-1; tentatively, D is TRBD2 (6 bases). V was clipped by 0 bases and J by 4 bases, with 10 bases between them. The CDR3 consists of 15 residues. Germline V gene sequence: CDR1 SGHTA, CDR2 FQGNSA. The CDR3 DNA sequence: TGTGCCAGCAGCTTAGCAGAGACTAGATACAATGAGCAGTTCTTC. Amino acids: CASSLAETRYNEQFF.

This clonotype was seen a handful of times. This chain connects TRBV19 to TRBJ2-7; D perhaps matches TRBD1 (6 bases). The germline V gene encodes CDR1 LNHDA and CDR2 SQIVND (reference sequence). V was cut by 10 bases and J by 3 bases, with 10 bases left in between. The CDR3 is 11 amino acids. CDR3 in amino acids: CATRDNYEQYF. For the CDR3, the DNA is TGTGCCACCCGGGACAACTACGAGCAGTACTTC.

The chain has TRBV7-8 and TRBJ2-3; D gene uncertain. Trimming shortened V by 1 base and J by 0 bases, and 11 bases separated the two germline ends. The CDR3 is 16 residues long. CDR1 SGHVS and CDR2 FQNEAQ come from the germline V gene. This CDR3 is CASSLGINPSTDTQYF. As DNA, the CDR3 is TGTGCCAGCAGCTTAGGGATAAACCCTAGCACAGATACGCAGTATTTT. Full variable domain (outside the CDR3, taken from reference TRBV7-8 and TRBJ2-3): GAGVSQSPRYKVAKRGQDVALRCDPISGHVSLFWYQQALGQGPEFLTYFQNEAQLDKSGLPSDRFFAERPEGSVSTLKIQRTQQEDSAVYLCASSLGINPSTDTQYFGPGTRLTVL.

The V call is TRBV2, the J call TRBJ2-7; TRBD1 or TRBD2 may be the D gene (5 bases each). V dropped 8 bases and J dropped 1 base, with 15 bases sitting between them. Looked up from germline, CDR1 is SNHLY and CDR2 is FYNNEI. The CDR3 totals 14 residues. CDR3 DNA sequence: TGTGCCAGCCTGTTCGGGGACGGGTCCTACGAGCAGTACTTC. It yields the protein CASLFGDGSYEQYF.

CDR3 region: CSARDPGFTGELFF. CDR3 sequence (DNA): TGCAGTGCTAGAGATCCGGGGTTCACCGGGGAGCTGTTTTTT. This chain links TRBV20-1 with TRBJ2-2; possible D gene TRBD2, 5 bases. Germline V gives CDR1 DFQATT, CDR2 SNEGSKA (reference sequence). CDR3 length: 14 residues. V was pared by 0 bases and J by 4 bases, with 9 bases between.

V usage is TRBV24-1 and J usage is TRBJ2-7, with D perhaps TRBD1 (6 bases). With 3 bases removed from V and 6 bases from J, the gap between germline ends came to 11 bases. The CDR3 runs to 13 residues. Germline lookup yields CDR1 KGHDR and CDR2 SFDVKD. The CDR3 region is CATSDPQTGEQYF. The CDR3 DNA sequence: TGTGCCACCAGTGATCCACAGACAGGCGAGCAGTACTTC.

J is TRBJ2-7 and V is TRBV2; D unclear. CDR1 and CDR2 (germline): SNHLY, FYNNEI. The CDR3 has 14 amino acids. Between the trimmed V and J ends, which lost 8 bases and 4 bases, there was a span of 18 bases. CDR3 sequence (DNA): TGTGCCAGCGTCCCGATACAGATGGGTTACGAGCAGTACTTC. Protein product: CASVPIQMGYEQYF.

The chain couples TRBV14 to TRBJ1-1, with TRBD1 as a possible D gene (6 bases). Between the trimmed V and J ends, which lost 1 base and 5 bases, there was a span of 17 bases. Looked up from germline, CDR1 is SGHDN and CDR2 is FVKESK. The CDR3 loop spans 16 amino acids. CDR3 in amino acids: CASSQVRPGAGTEAFF. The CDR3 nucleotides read TGTGCCAGCAGCCAAGTCCGTCCGGGGGCCGGGACTGAAGCTTTCTTT.

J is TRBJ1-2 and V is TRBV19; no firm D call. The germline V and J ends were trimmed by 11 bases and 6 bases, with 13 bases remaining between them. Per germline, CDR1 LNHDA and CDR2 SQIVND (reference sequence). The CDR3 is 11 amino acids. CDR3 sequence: CALSDGHGYTF. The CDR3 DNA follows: TGTGCCCTATCGGATGGCCATGGCTACACCTTC.

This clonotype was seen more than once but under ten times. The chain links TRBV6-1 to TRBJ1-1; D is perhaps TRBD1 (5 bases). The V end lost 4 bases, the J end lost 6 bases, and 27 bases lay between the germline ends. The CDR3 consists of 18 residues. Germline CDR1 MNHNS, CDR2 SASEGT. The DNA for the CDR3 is TGTGCCAGCAGTGTGTTTGCGGGGGAAGTGAGTGTTAAAGCTGAAGCTTTCTTT. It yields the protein CASSVFAGEVSVKAEAFF.

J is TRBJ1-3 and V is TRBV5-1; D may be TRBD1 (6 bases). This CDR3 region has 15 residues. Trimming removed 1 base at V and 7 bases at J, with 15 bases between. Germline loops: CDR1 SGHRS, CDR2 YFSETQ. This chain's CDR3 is CASSLLEQGSNTIYF. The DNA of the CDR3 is TGCGCCAGCAGCTTGCTTGAACAGGGTTCGAACACCATATATTTT.

CDR3 region: CASRNRDQPQHF. DNA of the CDR3: TGTGCCAGCAGAAACAGGGATCAGCCCCAGCATTTT. The rearrangement links TRBV27 to TRBJ1-5; D may be TRBD1 (6 bases). This CDR3 region has 12 residues. Trimming cost V 6 bases and J 5 bases, with 8 bases left between them. The V gene's germline CDR1 is MNHEY and CDR2 SMNVEV (reference sequence).

The CDR3 is CASRGGMNTEAFF. The DNA of the CDR3 is TGTGCCAGCCGCGGGGGGATGAACACTGAAGCTTTCTTT. This chain uses TRBV18 with TRBJ1-1; D may be TRBD1 (5 bases). The CDR3 totals 13 residues. Trimming removed 8 bases at V and 0 bases at J, with 10 bases between. Germline V gene lookup returns CDR1 KGHSH and CDR2 LQKENI. Full variable domain (remainder filled in from reference TRBV18 and TRBJ1-1): NAGVMQNPRHLVRRRGQEARLRCSPMKGHSHVYWYRQLPEEGLKFMVYLQKENIIDESGMPKERFSAEFPKEGPSILRIQQVVRGDSAAYFCASRGGMNTEAFFGQGTRLTVV.

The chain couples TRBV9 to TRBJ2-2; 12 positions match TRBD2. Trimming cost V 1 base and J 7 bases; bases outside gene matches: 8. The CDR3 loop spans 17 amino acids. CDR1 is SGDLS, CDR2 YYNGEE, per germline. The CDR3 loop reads CASSVSGTSGLVGELFF. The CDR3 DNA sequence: TGTGCCAGCAGCGTAAGCGGGACTAGCGGGCTCGTCGGGGAGCTGTTTTTT. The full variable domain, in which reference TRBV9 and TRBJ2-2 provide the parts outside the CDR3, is DSGVTQTPKHLITATGQRVTLRCSPRSGDLSVYWYQQSLDQGLQFLIQYYNGEERAKGNILERFSAQQFPDLHSELNLSSLELGDSALYFCASSVSGTSGLVGELFFGEGSRLTVL.

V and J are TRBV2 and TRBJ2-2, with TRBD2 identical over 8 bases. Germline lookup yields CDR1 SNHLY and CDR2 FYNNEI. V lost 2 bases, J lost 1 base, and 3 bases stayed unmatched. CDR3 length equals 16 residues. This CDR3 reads CASSEQGLVNTGELFF. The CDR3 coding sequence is TGTGCCAGCAGTGAACAGGGACTAGTGAACACCGGGGAGCTGTTTTTT.

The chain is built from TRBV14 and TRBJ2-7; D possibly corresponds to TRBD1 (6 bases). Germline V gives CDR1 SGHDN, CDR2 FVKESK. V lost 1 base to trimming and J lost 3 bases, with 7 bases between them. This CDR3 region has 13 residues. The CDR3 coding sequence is TGTGCCAGCAGCCAAGTCAGGGGCTACGAGCAGTACTTC. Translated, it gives CASSQVRGYEQYF.

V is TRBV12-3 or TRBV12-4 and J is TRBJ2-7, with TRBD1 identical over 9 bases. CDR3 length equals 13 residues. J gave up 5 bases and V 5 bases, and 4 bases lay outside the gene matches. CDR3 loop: CASSRTGDHEQYF. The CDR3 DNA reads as TGTGCCAGCAGTCGGACAGGGGACCACGAGCAGTACTTC.

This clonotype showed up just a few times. As DNA, the CDR3 is TGTGCCAGCAGGCGCCATCCGGGAGGAAGCTCTGGAAACACCATATATTTT. This codes for CASRRHPGGSSGNTIYF. V and J are TRBV11-1 and TRBJ1-3; D remains unclear. The germline gives CDR1 SGHAT, CDR2 FQDESV (reference sequence). There are 17 residues in the CDR3. With 6 bases removed from V and 0 bases from J, the gap between germline ends came to 18 bases.

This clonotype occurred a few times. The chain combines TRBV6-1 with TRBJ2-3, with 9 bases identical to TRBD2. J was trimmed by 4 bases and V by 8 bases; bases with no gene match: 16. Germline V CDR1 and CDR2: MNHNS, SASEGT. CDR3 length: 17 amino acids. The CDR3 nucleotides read TGTGCCAGCGCCTTCTTCGGGGCTAGCGGGGCCCCAGATACGCAGTATTTT. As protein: CASAFFGASGAPDTQYF.

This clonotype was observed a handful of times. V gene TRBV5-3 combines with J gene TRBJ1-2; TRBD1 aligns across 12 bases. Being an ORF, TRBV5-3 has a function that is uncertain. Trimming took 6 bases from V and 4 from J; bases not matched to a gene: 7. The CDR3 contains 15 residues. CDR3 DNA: TGTGCCAGAACCGGGACAGGGGGCGCGGGCTATGGCTACACCTTC. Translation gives CARTGTGGAGYGYTF.